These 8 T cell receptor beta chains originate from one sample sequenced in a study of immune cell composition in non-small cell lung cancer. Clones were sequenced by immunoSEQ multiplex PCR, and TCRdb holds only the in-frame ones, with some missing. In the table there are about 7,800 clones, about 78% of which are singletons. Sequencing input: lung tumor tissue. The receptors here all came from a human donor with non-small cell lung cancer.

The CDR3 DNA is TGTGCCAGCAGAAATCGGGGGGAAGGGGGATACGAGCAGTACTTC. Amino acids: CASRNRGEGGYEQYF. The V and J genes are TRBV7-2 and TRBJ2-7; possible D gene TRBD2, 7 bases. Trimming took off 6 bases at V and 4 bases at J, with 19 bases between the two ends. This CDR3 is built from 15 residues. Germline lookup yields CDR1 SGHTA and CDR2 FQGNSA.

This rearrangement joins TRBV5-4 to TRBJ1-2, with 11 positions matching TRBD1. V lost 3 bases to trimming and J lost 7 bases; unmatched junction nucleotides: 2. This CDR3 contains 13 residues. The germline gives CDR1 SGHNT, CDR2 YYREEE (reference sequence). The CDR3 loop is CASSWTGGFGYTF. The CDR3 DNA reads TGTGCCAGCAGCTGGACAGGGGGCTTTGGCTACACCTTC.

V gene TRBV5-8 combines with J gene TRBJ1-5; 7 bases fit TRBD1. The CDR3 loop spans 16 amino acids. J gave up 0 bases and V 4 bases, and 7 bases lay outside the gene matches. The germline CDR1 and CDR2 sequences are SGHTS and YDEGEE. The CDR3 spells CASSARQGYSNQPQHF. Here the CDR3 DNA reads TGTGCCAGCAGCGCCCGACAGGGCTATAGCAATCAGCCCCAGCATTTT.

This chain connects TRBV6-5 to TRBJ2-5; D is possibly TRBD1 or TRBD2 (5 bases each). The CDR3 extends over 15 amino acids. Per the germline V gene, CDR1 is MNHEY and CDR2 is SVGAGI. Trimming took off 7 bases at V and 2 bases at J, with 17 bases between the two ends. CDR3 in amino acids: CASKMGERRQETQYF. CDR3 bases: TGTGCCAGCAAGATGGGGGAGCGGAGGCAAGAGACCCAGTACTTC.

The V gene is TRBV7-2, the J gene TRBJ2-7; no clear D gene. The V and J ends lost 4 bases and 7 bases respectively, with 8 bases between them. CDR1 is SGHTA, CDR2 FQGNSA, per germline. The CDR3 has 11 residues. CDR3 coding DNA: TGTGCCAGCAGCTCCTGGAAGGAGCAGTACTTC. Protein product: CASSSWKEQYF.

The CDR3 is CAWSSGQNHQPQHF. CDR3 DNA: TGTGCCTGGAGTTCCGGACAGAATCATCAGCCCCAGCATTTT. The V call is TRBV30, the J call TRBJ1-5, with a possible D match to TRBD1 (6 bases). There are 14 residues in the CDR3. Deletions cut 2 bases from V and 5 bases from J, with 13 bases between. Germline V gene lookup returns CDR1 GTSNPN and CDR2 SVGIG (reference sequence).

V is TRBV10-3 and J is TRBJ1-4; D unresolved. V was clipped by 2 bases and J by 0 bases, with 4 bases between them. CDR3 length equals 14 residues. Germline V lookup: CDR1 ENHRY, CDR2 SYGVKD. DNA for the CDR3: TGTGCCATCAGTGAGGGCGCAACTAATGAAAAACTGTTTTTT. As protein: CAISEGATNEKLFF.

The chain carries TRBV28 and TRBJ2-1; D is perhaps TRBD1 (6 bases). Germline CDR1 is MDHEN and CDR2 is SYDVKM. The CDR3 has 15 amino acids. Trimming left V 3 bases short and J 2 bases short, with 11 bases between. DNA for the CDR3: TGTGCCAGCAGTTTTAGAGGGGGACCCTACAATGAGCAGTTCTTC. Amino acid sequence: CASSFRGGPYNEQFF.